This note documents a single T cell receptor beta chain sequence. The antigen remains unidentified. This record comes from a study of shared clonotypes between healthy human individuals. Study-wide results and limits: For naive CD4 cells, roughly 5% of clonotypes were shared across a handful of donors.

The study ran the assay at deep level. The protocol was immunoSEQ multiplex PCR, while the TCRdb copy is restricted to in-frame clones and leaves out a portion. The data contain about 600,000 clones, roughly 95% of them seen just once; the ten biggest clones take up 0.11%. CD45RO-negative cells were positively selected for CCR7, leaving out terminally differentiated effector memory CD45RA+ cells. V lost 2 bases and J lost 2, with 12 bases in between. The CDR3 consists of 15 residues. Germline V gives CDR1 MNHEY, CDR2 SVGAGI. The J gene is TRBJ2-5, the V gene TRBV6-5; D not resolved. This clonotype was sampled from a woman aged 25 to 39 in good health. Sequences were obtained from naive CD8+ T cells sorted from blood. The CDR3 coding sequence is TGTGCCAGCAGTTACGCAGAGAGTTTTCAAGAGACCCAGTACTTC. Translation: CASSYAESFQETQYF.